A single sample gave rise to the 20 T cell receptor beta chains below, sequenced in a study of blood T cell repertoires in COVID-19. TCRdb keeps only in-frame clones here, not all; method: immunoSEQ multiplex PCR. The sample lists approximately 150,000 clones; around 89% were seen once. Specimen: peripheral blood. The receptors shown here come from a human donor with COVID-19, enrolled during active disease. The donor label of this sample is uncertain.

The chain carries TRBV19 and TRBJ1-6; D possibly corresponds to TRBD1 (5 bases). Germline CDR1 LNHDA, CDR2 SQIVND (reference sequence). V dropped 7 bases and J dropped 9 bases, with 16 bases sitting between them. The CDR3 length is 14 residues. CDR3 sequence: CASNLQGGGSPLHF. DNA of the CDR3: TGTGCCAGTAACTTGCAGGGTGGTGGTTCACCCCTCCACTTT.

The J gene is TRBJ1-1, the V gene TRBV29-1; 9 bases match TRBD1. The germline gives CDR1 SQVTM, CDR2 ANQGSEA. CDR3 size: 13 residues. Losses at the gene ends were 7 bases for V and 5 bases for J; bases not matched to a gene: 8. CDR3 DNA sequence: TGCAGCGCCCGGGACAGGGATGGAACTGAAGCTTTCTTT. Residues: CSARDRDGTEAFF.

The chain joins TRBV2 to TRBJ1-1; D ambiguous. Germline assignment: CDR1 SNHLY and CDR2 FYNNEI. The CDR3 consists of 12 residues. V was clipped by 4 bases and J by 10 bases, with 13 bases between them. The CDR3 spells CASSAMGSRAFF. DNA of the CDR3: TGTGCCAGCAGTGCTATGGGGAGTCGAGCTTTCTTT.

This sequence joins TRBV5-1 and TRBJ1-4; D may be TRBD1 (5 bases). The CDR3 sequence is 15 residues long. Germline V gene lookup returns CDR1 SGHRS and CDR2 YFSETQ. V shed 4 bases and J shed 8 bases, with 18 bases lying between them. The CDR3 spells CASSRDSPGREKLFF. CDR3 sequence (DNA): TGCGCCAGCAGCCGGGACTCTCCGGGTAGAGAAAAACTGTTTTTT. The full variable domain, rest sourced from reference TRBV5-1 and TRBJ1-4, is KAGVTQTPRYLIKTRGQQVTLSCSPISGHRSVSWYQQTPGQGLQFLFEYFSETQRNKGNFPGRFSGRQFSNSRSEMNVSTLELGDSALYLCASSRDSPGREKLFFGSGTQLSVL.

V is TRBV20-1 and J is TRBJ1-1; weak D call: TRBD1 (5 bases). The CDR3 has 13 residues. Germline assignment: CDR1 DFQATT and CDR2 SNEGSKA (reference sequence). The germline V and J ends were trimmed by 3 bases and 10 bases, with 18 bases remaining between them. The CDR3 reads CSASPRRSGGAFF. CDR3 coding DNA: TGCAGTGCTAGTCCGCGGAGGTCGGGGGGAGCTTTCTTT.

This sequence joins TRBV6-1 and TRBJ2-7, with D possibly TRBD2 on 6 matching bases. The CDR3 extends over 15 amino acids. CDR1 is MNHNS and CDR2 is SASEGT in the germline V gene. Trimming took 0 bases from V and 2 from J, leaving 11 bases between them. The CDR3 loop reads CASSEAVREAYEQYF. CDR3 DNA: TGTGCCAGCAGTGAAGCGGTCAGGGAGGCCTACGAGCAGTACTTC.

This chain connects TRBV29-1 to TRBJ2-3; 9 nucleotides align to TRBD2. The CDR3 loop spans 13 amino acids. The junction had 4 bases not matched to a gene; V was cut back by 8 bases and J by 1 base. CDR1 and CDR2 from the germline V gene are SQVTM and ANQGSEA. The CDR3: CSTQRGGTDTQYF. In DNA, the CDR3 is TGCAGCACTCAGCGGGGGGGCACAGATACGCAGTATTTT.

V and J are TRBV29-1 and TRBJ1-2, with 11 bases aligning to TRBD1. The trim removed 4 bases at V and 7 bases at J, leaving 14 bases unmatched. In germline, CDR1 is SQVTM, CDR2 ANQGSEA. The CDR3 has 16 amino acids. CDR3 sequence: CSVGTPAEGQGGGYTF. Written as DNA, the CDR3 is TGCAGCGTTGGCACGCCGGCGGAGGGACAGGGGGGTGGCTACACCTTC.

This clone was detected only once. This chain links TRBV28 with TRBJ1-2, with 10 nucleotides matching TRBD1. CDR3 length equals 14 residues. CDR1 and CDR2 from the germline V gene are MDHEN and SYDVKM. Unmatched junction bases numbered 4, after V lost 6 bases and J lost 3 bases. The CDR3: CASRSGQGDYGYTF. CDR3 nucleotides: TGTGCCAGCAGGTCAGGACAGGGGGACTATGGCTACACCTTC.

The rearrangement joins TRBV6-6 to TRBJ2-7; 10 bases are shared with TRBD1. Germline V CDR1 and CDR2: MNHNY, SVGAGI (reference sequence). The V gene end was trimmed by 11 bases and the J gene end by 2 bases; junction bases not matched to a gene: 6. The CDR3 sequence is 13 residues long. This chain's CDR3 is CAVRDRGTYEQYF. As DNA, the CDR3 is TGTGCCGTCCGGGACAGGGGCACCTACGAGCAGTACTTC.

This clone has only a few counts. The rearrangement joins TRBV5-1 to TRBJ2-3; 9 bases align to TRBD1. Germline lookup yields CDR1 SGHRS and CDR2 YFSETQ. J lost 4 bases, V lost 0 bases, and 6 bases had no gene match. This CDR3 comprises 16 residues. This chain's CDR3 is CASSLAGTGSADTQYF. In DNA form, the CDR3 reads TGCGCCAGCAGCTTGGCTGGGACAGGGTCGGCAGATACGCAGTATTTT.

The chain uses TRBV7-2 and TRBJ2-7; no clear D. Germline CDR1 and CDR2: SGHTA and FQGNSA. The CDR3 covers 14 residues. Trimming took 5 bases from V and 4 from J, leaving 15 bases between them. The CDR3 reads CASSPPAGLYEQYF. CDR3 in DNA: TGTGCCAGCAGCCCTCCGGCAGGTTTATACGAGCAGTACTTC.

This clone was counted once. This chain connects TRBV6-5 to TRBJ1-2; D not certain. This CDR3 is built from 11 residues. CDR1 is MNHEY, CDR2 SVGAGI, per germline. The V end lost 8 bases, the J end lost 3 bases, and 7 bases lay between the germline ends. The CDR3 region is CASGEYYGYTF. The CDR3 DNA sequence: TGTGCCAGCGGGGAGTACTATGGCTACACCTTC.

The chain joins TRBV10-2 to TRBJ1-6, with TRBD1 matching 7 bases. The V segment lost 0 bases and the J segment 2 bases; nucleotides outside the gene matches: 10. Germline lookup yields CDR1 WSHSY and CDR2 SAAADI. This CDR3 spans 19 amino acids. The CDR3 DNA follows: TGCGCCAGCAGTGAGTCGTCACAGGGGTATGAGGCCTATAATTCACCCCTCCACTTT. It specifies CASSESSQGYEAYNSPLHF.

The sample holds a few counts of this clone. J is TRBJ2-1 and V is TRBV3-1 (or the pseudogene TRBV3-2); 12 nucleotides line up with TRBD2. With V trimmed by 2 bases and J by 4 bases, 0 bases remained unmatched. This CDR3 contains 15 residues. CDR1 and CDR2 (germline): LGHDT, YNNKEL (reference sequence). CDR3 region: CASSQTSGGYNEQFF. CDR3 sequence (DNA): TGTGCCAGCAGCCAAACTAGCGGGGGGTACAATGAGCAGTTCTTC.

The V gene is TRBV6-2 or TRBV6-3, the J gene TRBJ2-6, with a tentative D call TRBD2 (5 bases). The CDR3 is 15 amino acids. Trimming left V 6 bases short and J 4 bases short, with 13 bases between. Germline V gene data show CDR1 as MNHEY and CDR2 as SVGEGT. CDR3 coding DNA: TGTGCCAGCAGCTCCGACGGCGGGGGGGCCAACGTCCTGACTTTC. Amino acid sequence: CASSSDGGGANVLTF.

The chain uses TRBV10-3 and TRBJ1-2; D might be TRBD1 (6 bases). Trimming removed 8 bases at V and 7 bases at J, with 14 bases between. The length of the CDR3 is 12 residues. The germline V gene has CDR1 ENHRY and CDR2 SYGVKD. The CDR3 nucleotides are TGTGCCATCGGGGCCAGGGGAGTTGGCTACACCTTC. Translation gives CAIGARGVGYTF.

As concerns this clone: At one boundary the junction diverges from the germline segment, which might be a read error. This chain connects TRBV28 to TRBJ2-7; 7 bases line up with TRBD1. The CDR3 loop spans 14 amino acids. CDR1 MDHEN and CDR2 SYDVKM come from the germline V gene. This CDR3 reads CASSLWDSTYEQYF. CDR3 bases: TGTGCCAGCAGCTTATGGGACAGCACCTACGAGCAGTACTTC.

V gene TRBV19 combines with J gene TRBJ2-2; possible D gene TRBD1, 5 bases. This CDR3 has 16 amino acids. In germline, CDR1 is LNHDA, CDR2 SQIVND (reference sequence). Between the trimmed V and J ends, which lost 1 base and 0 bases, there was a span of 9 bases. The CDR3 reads CASSIAAGTNTGELFF. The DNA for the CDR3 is TGTGCCAGTAGTATAGCTGCAGGGACGAACACCGGGGAGCTGTTTTTT.

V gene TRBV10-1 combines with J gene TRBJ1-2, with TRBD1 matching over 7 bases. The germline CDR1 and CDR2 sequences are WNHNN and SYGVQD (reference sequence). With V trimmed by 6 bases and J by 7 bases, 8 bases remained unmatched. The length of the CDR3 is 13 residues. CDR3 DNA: TGCGCCAGCAGCCCTCGACAGGGCGGTGGCTACACCTTC. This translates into CASSPRQGGGYTF.